This TCR beta chain was captured by sequencing in a study of shared clonotypes between healthy human individuals. From CD4+ cells came CD45RA+ naive and CD45RA-negative memory subsets. Study outcomes and limitations: An expected dependence of interdonor clonotype sharing on sequencing depth was noted. Generation probabilities were higher for clonotypes shared across all four sorted-subset donors than for unshared ones.

Sequenced by immunoSEQ multiplex PCR; TCRdb stores in-frame clones only, minus some. The sample holds roughly 2 million clones; approximately 94% are singletons and the top ten take approximately 0.13%. This CDR3 is built from 13 residues. V was cut by 5 bases and J by 4 bases, with 9 bases left in between. Germline CDR1 and CDR2: SEHNR and FQNEAQ (reference sequence). This clone was seen just once. Its antigen is undetermined. The chain carries TRBV7-9 and TRBJ2-1; TRBD1 is a possible D gene (5 bases). Sequencing was performed on naive CD4+ T cells sorted from blood. The subset was: CD45RA+ positively selected. The source is a man between 18 and 35 years old in good health. CDR3 protein: CASSERQYNEQFF. The DNA for the CDR3 is TGTGCCAGCAGCGAGCGACAGTACAATGAGCAGTTCTTC.